The rows below give T cell receptor beta chains drawn from one sample of a study of T cells in Graves' hyperthyroidism and ophthalmopathy. One entry per CDR3 protein, called by TCRdb with MiXCR from the multiplex PCR reads. Among about 640,000 distinct CDR3 sequences listed, around 20% were seen once. Sequencing used blood. These receptors were obtained from a man younger than 40 with Graves' ophthalmopathy. Both conserved end residues are part of each CDR3. Fields, in order: D gene, clone size, J gene, V gene, CDR3 protein, CDR3 DNA. A D gene is named only where the DNA matches it firmly. Size is stated for part of the rows, as once, few or many counts, or as a class when the clone is expanded.

>TRBD1|.|TRBJ1-5|TRBV5-1
CASSLTGRDQPQHF
TGTGCCAGCAGCTTGACAGGGAGGGATCAGCCCCAGCATTTT
>TRBD1|.|TRBJ2-2|TRBV12-3/TRBV12-4
CASGQALGGELFF
TGTGCCAGCGGACAGGCCCTGGGCGGGGAGCTGTTTTTT
>TRBD1|.|TRBJ1-6|TRBV28
CASSLRDRDFSPLHF
TGTGCCAGCAGTTTGAGAGACAGGGATTTCTCACCCCTCCACTTT
>.|many|TRBJ2-3|TRBV11-2
CASSLGASQADTQYF
TGTGCCAGCAGCTTAGGGGCTAGCCAAGCAGATACGCAGTATTTT
>TRBD1|few|TRBJ2-2|TRBV3-1
CASVGQGNGELFF
TGTGCCAGCGTTGGACAGGGCAACGGGGAGCTGTTTTTT
>.|.|TRBJ1-1|TRBV5-4
CASTNPGTEAFF
TGTGCCAGCACCAACCCTGGGACTGAAGCTTTCTTT
>.|few|TRBJ1-5|TRBV6-2/TRBV6-3
CASSYTAAGNQPQHF
TGTGCCAGCAGTTACACGGCGGCTGGCAATCAGCCCCAGCATTTT
>.|.|TRBJ2-3|TRBV7-9
CASKSGSTDTQYF
TGTGCCAGTAAATCAGGGAGCACAGATACGCAGTATTTT
>.|.|TRBJ2-1|TRBV7-9
CASSKGDEQSF
TGTGCCAGCAGCAAGGGCGATGAGCAGTCCTTC
>TRBD1|few|TRBJ2-1|TRBV12-3/TRBV12-4
CASSPGQYNEQFF
TGTGCCAGCAGTCCGGGACAGTACAATGAGCAGTTCTTC
>TRBD2|few|TRBJ2-1|TRBV27
CASSTTPGLATKEQFF
TGTGCCAGCAGCACGACTCCGGGACTAGCGACCAAGGAGCAGTTCTTC